This TCR beta chain was sequenced during a study of T-cell memory formation after mild COVID-19. Study observations and caveats: Later expanders leaned toward CD4+, whereas clones contracting from day 15 to 85 were balanced CD4/CD8. CD4+ contracting clones were found mainly in CM and EM, and CD8+ ones in EMRA. In pre-infection memory, a portion of responding clones appeared, which suggested that cross-reactive memory joined.

5'RACE, which relied on constant-segment primers, yielded TCR alpha and TCR beta cDNA libraries carrying sample barcodes and UMIs. TCRdb independently ran MiXCR on the 5' RACE reads; one entry per CDR3 protein. Of more than 450,000 distinct CDR3 sequences in the sample, approximately 18% were seen once. This clonotype has a handful of counts. Its cognate antigen is unknown. Germline V gene data show CDR1 as SGHAT and CDR2 as FQNNGV. The CDR3 is made up of 15 amino acids. Deletions cut 8 bases from V and 5 bases from J, with 21 bases between. Sample: PBMCs or a T cell subset sorted from them (not recorded which). This sequence joins TRBV11-2 and TRBJ1-2; D uncertain. The sequence was obtained from an adult woman who had mild COVID-19 (a few samples of this study predate the infection). Cell type and time point are not known. The CDR3 loop reads CASRNTGSTEYGYTF. CDR3 nucleotide sequence: TGTGCCAGCCGAAACACCGGGTCGACCGAATATGGCTACACCTTC. Filled out from reference TRBV11-2 and TRBJ1-2, the complete variable domain reads EAGVAQSPRYKIIEKRQSVAFWCNPISGHATLYWYQQILGQGPKLLIQFQNNGVVDDSQLPKDRFSAERLKGVDSTLKIQPAKLEDSAVYLCASRNTGSTEYGYTFGSGTRLTVV.